The 8 T cell receptor beta chains listed next were all sequenced from one sample in a study of blood T cells in healthy people across ages. The authors ran a second PCR of about 6 to 12 cycles using a sample-barcoded 5' primer and a J-beta primer mix. From the 5' RACE reads, TCRdb called clonotypes with MiXCR, one entry per CDR3 protein. The repertoire holds approximately 780,000 distinct CDR3 sequences, with roughly 24% as singletons. The data were also submitted as part of a second study, on T cells of mothers and their children.

The sequencing sample was made of blood. All receptors come from a boy between 10 and 17 years old in good health.

Only a few counts were recorded for this clonotype. The chain recombines TRBV29-1 with TRBJ2-5; 11 bases are shared with TRBD1. Germline V CDR1 and CDR2: SQVTM, ANQGSEA. The CDR3 covers 13 residues. V gave up 7 bases and J gave up 6 bases; unmatched junction bases: 7. This CDR3 is CSARTGGRKTQYF. Here the CDR3 DNA reads TGCAGCGCCCGGACAGGGGGCCGGAAGACCCAGTACTTC.

This chain links TRBV4-1 with TRBJ2-5, with TRBD1 as a possible D gene (6 bases). CDR1 is MGHRA, CDR2 YSYEKL, per germline. The CDR3 has 16 residues. Trimming took 0 bases from V and 5 from J, leaving 16 bases between them. CDR3 in amino acids: CASSQDQSQGWETQYF. The DNA of the CDR3 is TGCGCCAGCAGCCAAGATCAGTCGCAGGGGTGGGAGACCCAGTACTTC.

The chain uses TRBV2 and TRBJ2-7; D possibly uses TRBD1 or TRBD2 (5 bases each). There are 14 residues in the CDR3. Trimming left V 6 bases short and J 6 bases short, with 18 bases between. From germline, CDR1 is SNHLY and CDR2 FYNNEI. The CDR3 nucleotides are TGTGCCAGCAGCTCCGGGACCAACCCTCGCGAGCAGTACTTC. Its protein is CASSSGTNPREQYF.

The chain employs TRBV6-5 and TRBJ2-7, with TRBD1 identical over 8 bases. This CDR3 spans 16 amino acids. The J segment lost 4 bases and the V segment lost 0 bases, leaving 8 bases of the junction unmatched. The germline V gene encodes CDR1 MNHEY and CDR2 SVGAGI. This CDR3 is CASSYSWDRRYYEQYF. CDR3 coding DNA: TGTGCCAGCAGTTACTCTTGGGACAGGCGATATTACGAGCAGTACTTC.

The rearrangement links TRBV20-1 to TRBJ2-5; 12 nucleotides line up with TRBD2. Judging by the DNA end, TRBJ2-1 fits better; the J call may be wrong. This CDR3 is built from 14 residues. Germline V lookup: CDR1 DFQATT, CDR2 SNEGSKA (reference sequence). CDR3 protein: CSARDPSGGDEQFF. CDR3 in DNA: TGCAGTGCTAGAGATCCTAGCGGGGGGGATGAGCAGTTCTTC.

The V and J genes are TRBV4-1 and TRBJ2-7; no firm D call. V dropped 1 base and J dropped 0 bases, with 7 bases sitting between them. Germline V gene data show CDR1 as MGHRA and CDR2 as YSYEKL. This CDR3 spans 14 amino acids. The DNA of the CDR3 is TGCGCCAGCAGCCAAGGGTGGAGCTCCTACGAGCAGTACTTC. It is translated as CASSQGWSSYEQYF.

This clonotype was counted ten times or more. This chain uses TRBV5-1 with TRBJ2-5; D is ambiguous. The CDR3 is 14 amino acids. V was pared by 2 bases and J by 1 base, with 9 bases between. The germline CDR1 and CDR2 sequences are SGHRS and YFSETQ. Here the CDR3 reads CASSFGSAQETQYF. CDR3 DNA sequence: TGCGCCAGCAGCTTTGGGTCAGCCCAAGAGACCCAGTACTTC.

This clonotype turned up a few times. This chain connects TRBV5-1 to TRBJ1-3; a possible D gene is TRBD1 (5 bases). Trimming shortened V by 4 bases and J by 2 bases, and 13 bases separated the two germline ends. Germline CDR1 SGHRS, CDR2 YFSETQ. CDR3 size: 15 residues. CDR3 nucleotides: TGCGCCAGCAGCGTCGGGACTTCGACTGGAAACACCATATATTTT. Its translation: CASSVGTSTGNTIYF.